This record covers a single T cell receptor (beta chain). Its antigen remains unidentified. No base quality values were provided; no much bigger clone lies one nucleotide off. To prepare the library, the immunoSEQ multiplex PCR assay was applied. TCRdb took this table from immuneACCESS and kept in-frame rearrangements with V and J called. Such tables lack part of the clones; where checked against another copy, unresolved V genes explain under half of the gap, and the rest is unexplained. The sample has roughly 500,000 clones on record, approximately 80% of them singletons. The ten largest clones capture more than 0.01% of the sample. The sample belongs to a study of shared T cell receptors in the human thymus (dated by TCRdb to 2020 to 2023). A note on the overall study: The study examined how self-reactive, shared T-cell receptor alpha chains are generated in the human thymus.

The same sample was also studied in work on human thymus T cells. According to the second study: In Finland, the donors were immunologically healthy infants who were having open corrective cardiac surgery for congenital heart defects. Thymus tissue was collected as surgical resects that were removed during corrective cardiac surgery. V and J gene segment usage appeared biased in both thymic and peripheral blood repertoires. Highly overlapping thymic TCR repertoires among unrelated individuals were reported in the related research. TCR alpha and beta repertoires from roughly 8 infant thymus samples and four related peripheral blood samples were characterized in the study. Donor ages ranging from about 6 to 244 days were recorded, and 5 to 7 male and a couple of female infants were included in the cohort. After being mechanically released from the tissue, thymocytes were kept at -70 degrees C in pellets of roughly 10-33 million cells. A QIAsymphony instrument was used to extract genomic DNA from frozen cell pellets. The immunoSEQ multiplex PCR assay was used to amplify the TCRB and TCRAD loci from a standardized quantity of quality-controlled genomic DNA. Amplicons spanned the V(D)J region at a length sufficient to cover the CDR3 and identify V and J genes. Through the commercial immunoSEQ service, the amplicons were sequenced on an Illumina platform. Primer bias and sequencing errors were corrected as previously described, and TCRAD and TCRB were defined on the basis of the IMGT database. The repertoires were analysed using immunoSEQ Analyzer 3.0 and VDJTools for basic statistics, V/J segment usage, diversity estimates, rarefaction and pairwise overlap. To estimate diversity, the Chao1, ChaoE, Efron-Thisted, Shannon and inverse Simpson indices were applied, and diversity was also estimated on datasets down-sampled to the smallest sample. Repertoire overlap was assessed by strict matching of CDR3 nucleotide sequence, V gene and J gene, and clustering was done by Jaccard-based multidimensional scaling. On average, roughly 800,000 unique TCRB clonotypes were obtained from thymus samples, compared with 75,000 to 90,000 from blood samples.

The sequenced sample consisted of thymocytes. The sequence came from a boy in the first two years of life with a congenital heart defect. Donor details come from another sample of the same person, matched by shared clones.

The DNA sequence follows: TGTGCCAGCAGCCCCCCGGACAGGGTTGGCTACACCTTC. Its coded protein is CASSPPDRVGYTF. The rearranged segments are TRBV5-6 and TRBJ1-2, and TRBD1 aligns with 8 junction nucleotides. From V the trimming removes 4 bases and from J it removes 7 bases, while the gene matches leave 6 bases of the junction unaccounted for. Via the germline V gene, CDR1 is SGHDT and CDR2 YYEEEE. Measured from the cysteine to the phenylalanine, the CDR3 is 13 residues long. Only the CDR3 DNA is retained, 39 bases long and in frame from the first base.